One sample yielded the 28 T cell receptor beta chains listed below, sequenced in a study of spatial heterogeneity in lung cancer. Overall study results and limits: The number of expanded tumor alpha and beta chains correlated with mutation number.

TCRdb re-derived calls from the 5' RACE reads in MiXCR, one entry per CDR3 protein. This table holds more than 15,000 distinct CDR3 sequences, roughly 6% found once. No antigens are known for them. Documented time point: sample taken at primary tumor resection. Sample: lung tumor tissue, taken at surgery. Source of these receptors: a male donor with early-stage non-small cell lung cancer.

This clonotype occurred many times. This beta chain turned up in a library designed for alpha chains; as an off-target read, its abundance says little. The rearrangement links TRBV7-9 to TRBJ1-6, with D possibly matching TRBD1 (5 bases). Germline-derived CDR1 and CDR2 are SEHNR and FQNEAQ (reference sequence). CDR3 length: 15 amino acids. The V end was cut by 1 base, the J end by 3 bases, with 7 bases between. The CDR3 DNA sequence: TGTGCCAGCAGCTTAGGTCAGGGCTATAATTCACCCCTCCACTTT. Translated: CASSLGQGYNSPLHF.

This clonotype was seen more than once but under ten times. Because the library targeted alpha chains, this beta chain is an off-target read whose size means little. This chain joins TRBV29-1 and TRBJ2-2, with 7 bases lining up with TRBD1. The CDR3 is 13 amino acids. The trim removed 7 bases at V and 7 bases at J, leaving 9 bases unmatched. Germline CDR1 reads SQVTM; CDR2 reads ANQGSEA. In nucleotides, the CDR3 is TGCAGCGCTATGACAGGGTGGAGCGGGGAGCTGTTTTTT. It is translated as CSAMTGWSGELFF.

This clonotype came up many times. For a library built for alpha chains, this beta chain is a stray read; little rests on its size. The chain links TRBV27 to TRBJ1-1; 10 nucleotides match TRBD1. The CDR3 covers 14 residues. V lost 4 bases and J lost 1; bases outside the gene matches: 0. Germline V lookup: CDR1 MNHEY, CDR2 SMNVEV (reference sequence). CDR3 residues: CASSWDRGNTEAFF. Here the CDR3 DNA reads TGTGCCAGCAGTTGGGACAGGGGGAACACTGAAGCTTTCTTT.

With regard to this clonotype: This may stem from a read error, because a much larger clone lies one nucleotide away. Being off target in a library aimed at alpha chains, this beta chain has a size of little meaning. The V and J genes are TRBV29-1 and TRBJ2-4; maybe TRBD2 (5 bases). This CDR3 is built from 13 residues. Germline V gene data show CDR1 as SQVTM and CDR2 as ANQGSEA. CDR3 nucleotides: TGCAGCGTTGAAGAGGGAGCCAATAACATTCAGTACTTC. Translating it yields CSVEEGANNIQYF. The variable domain in full, completed from reference TRBV29-1 and TRBJ2-4, reads SAVISQKPSRDICQRGTSLTIQCQVDSQVTMMFWYRQQPGQSLTLIATANQGSEATYESGFVIDKFPISRPNLTFSTLTVSNMSPEDSSIYLCSVEEGANNIQYFGAGTRLSVL.

This clonotype has ten or more counts. This beta chain is a stray sequence in a library constructed for alpha chains; its clone size is not meaningful. J is TRBJ2-7 and V is TRBV29-1; the D is unclear. The CDR3 sequence is 12 residues long. Between the trimmed V and J ends, which lost 4 bases and 6 bases, there was a span of 13 bases. The V gene's germline CDR1 is SQVTM and CDR2 ANQGSEA. The CDR3 bases are TGCAGCGTTGGCGCGGCGGCCGGCGAGCAGTACTTC. It yields the protein CSVGAAAGEQYF.

This clonotype turned up a few times. In a library made to pick up alpha chains, this beta chain is a stray read with a size that means little. The rearrangement joins TRBV18 to TRBJ1-1; D remains ambiguous. V gave up 0 bases and J gave up 0 bases, with 5 bases separating them. From germline, CDR1 is KGHSH and CDR2 LQKENI. This CDR3 is built from 14 residues. CDR3 in DNA: TGTGCCAGCTCACCACCGTCATTGAACACTGAAGCTTTCTTT. As protein: CASSPPSLNTEAFF.

As for this clonotype: Found in a library prepared for alpha chains, this beta chain is an off-target read, and its abundance has little meaning. The chain combines TRBV19 with TRBJ2-3, with 7 bases fitting TRBD2. With 3 bases clipped from V and 6 bases from J, the junction kept 9 bases outside the gene matches. This CDR3 comprises 15 residues. Germline V gene sequence: CDR1 LNHDA, CDR2 SQIVND (reference sequence). This CDR3 reads CASSIPGRRSDTQYF. Here the CDR3 DNA reads TGTGCCAGTAGTATCCCCGGGAGGCGCTCTGATACGCAGTATTTT.

By sample fraction, this clonotype is medium-sized. This beta chain lies outside the target of a library built for alpha chains; its clone size means little. V gene TRBV5-1 combines with J gene TRBJ2-7; D remains ambiguous. Germline V gene lookup returns CDR1 SGHRS and CDR2 YFSETQ. The CDR3 consists of 13 residues. The ends were cut back, 4 bases at V and 1 base at J, with 9 bases in the middle. CDR3 in DNA: TGCGCCAGCAGCCTGGACGGTTCCTACGAGCAGTACTTC. Protein: CASSLDGSYEQYF.

This clonotype was observed many times. As an off-target read in a library built for alpha chains, this beta chain has a frequency of little significance. The chain carries TRBV29-1 and TRBJ1-1, with TRBD1 matching 11 bases. This CDR3 is built from 14 residues. V was clipped by 3 bases and J by 6 bases; unmatched bases: 6. Per the germline V gene, CDR1 is SQVTM and CDR2 is ANQGSEA. The CDR3 protein is CSVEEPGQGAEAFF. In DNA form, the CDR3 reads TGCAGCGTTGAGGAACCGGGACAGGGGGCTGAAGCTTTCTTT. Based on the CDR3 plus reference TRBV29-1 and TRBJ1-1, the full variable domain is SAVISQKPSRDICQRGTSLTIQCQVDSQVTMMFWYRQQPGQSLTLIATANQGSEATYESGFVIDKFPISRPNLTFSTLTVSNMSPEDSSIYLCSVEEPGQGAEAFFGQGTRLTVV.

This clonotype showed up many times. This beta chain is off target for a library built for alpha chains, so its abundance means little. The V and J genes are TRBV20-1 and TRBJ2-5; maybe TRBD2 (6 bases). This CDR3 has 17 residues. Germline-derived CDR1 and CDR2 are DFQATT and SNEGSKA (reference sequence). Between the trimmed V and J ends, which lost 8 bases and 4 bases, there was a span of 29 bases. CDR3 sequence (DNA): TGCAGTCCCAGTCCCCCCCCGGGGCGGCGGAGGGGAGAGACCCAGTACTTC. Protein: CSPSPPPGRRRGETQYF.

This clonotype was recorded at least ten times. The library was prepared for alpha chains; this beta chain is a stray read, so its frequency means little. V is TRBV12-3 or TRBV12-4 and J is TRBJ2-3; D is unresolved. The ends were cut back, 3 bases at V and 2 bases at J, with 12 bases in the middle. This CDR3 spans 15 amino acids. The CDR3 DNA sequence: TGTGCCAGCAGTTTTTTAAGCACCTACACAGATACGCAGTATTTT. Its protein product is CASSFLSTYTDTQYF.

This clonotype is medium-sized within its sample. In a library made to pick up alpha chains, this beta chain is a stray read with a size that means little. V is TRBV7-2 and J is TRBJ2-5; TRBD2 is a possible D gene (5 bases). The CDR3 length is 11 residues. Trimming left V 6 bases short and J 7 bases short, with 9 bases between. Per the germline V gene, CDR1 is SGHTA and CDR2 is FQGNSA. The CDR3 region has the DNA TGTGCCAGCAGAGTAGAGGGGACCCAGTACTTC. This gives the protein CASRVEGTQYF. Full variable domain (outside the CDR3, taken from reference TRBV7-2 and TRBJ2-5): GAGVSQSPSNKVTEKGKDVELRCDPISGHTALYWYRQSLGQGLEFLIYFQGNSAPDKSGLPSDRFSAERTGGSVSTLTIQRTQQEDSAVYLCASRVEGTQYFGPGTRLLVL.

This clonotype has at least ten counts. Because the library targeted alpha chains, this beta chain is an off-target read whose size means little. The rearrangement joins TRBV6-2 or TRBV6-3 to TRBJ2-1, with D uncertain. Germline V lookup: CDR1 MNHEY, CDR2 SVGEGT. The CDR3 runs to 12 residues. The V end lost 0 bases, the J end lost 7 bases, and 4 bases lay between the germline ends. Here the CDR3 reads CASSYSPNEQFF. The CDR3, as DNA: TGTGCCAGCAGTTACTCTCCTAATGAGCAGTTCTTC.

By proportion, this clonotype is medium-sized. This beta chain was picked up by a library intended for alpha chains and is off target, so its count carries little meaning. The CDR3 loop is CASSPVRFSGNTIYF. As DNA, the CDR3 is TGTGCCAGCAGCCCCGTCCGGTTCTCTGGAAACACCATATATTTT. This chain links TRBV6-1 with TRBJ1-3; D is unresolved. CDR1 and CDR2 (germline): MNHNS, SASEGT. V was trimmed by 6 bases and J by 0 bases, leaving 12 bases between them. This CDR3 has 15 residues.

This clonotype was counted many times. This beta chain is a stray sequence in a library constructed for alpha chains; its clone size is not meaningful. The CDR3 DNA follows: TGTGCCAGCAGCTTAGAGGCGAGGGGGGTGGCCGCCGGGGAGCTGTTTTTT. Its translation is CASSLEARGVAAGELFF. The chain carries TRBV7-8 and TRBJ2-2; D could derive from TRBD1 or TRBD2 (6 bases each). The CDR3 totals 17 residues. Germline V gene lookup returns CDR1 SGHVS and CDR2 FQNEAQ. V was pared by 1 base and J by 6 bases, with 18 bases between.

This clonotype is categorized as medium-sized. A library made for alpha chains picked up this beta chain off target, so its size means little. The chain recombines TRBV6-2 or TRBV6-3 with TRBJ2-7; 7 bases align to TRBD1. Trimming took 4 bases from V and 3 from J; bases not matched to a gene: 9. Germline CDR1 and CDR2: MNHEY and SVGEGT. The CDR3 is 15 amino acids. CDR3 coding DNA: TGTGCCAGCAGTTGGGGGACAGATAACTACTACGAGCAGTACTTC. Translating gives CASSWGTDNYYEQYF.

Notes on this clonotype: The library was prepared for alpha chains; this beta chain is a stray read, so its frequency means little. The chain carries TRBV6-2 or TRBV6-3 and TRBJ2-1; weak D call: TRBD1 (5 bases). Germline V lookup: CDR1 MNHEY, CDR2 SVGEGT. The germline V and J ends were trimmed by 6 bases and 3 bases, with 15 bases remaining between them. The CDR3 covers 15 residues. CDR3 in amino acids: CASSRQSLYYNEQFF. The CDR3, as DNA: TGTGCCAGCAGCCGACAGTCACTATACTACAATGAGCAGTTCTTC.

This clonotype came up many times. The library was designed around alpha chains, so this beta chain is a stray read whose abundance carries little weight. The V gene is TRBV6-2 or TRBV6-3, the J gene TRBJ2-7; D is uncertain. The V and J ends lost 5 bases and 3 bases respectively, with 11 bases between them. The V gene's germline CDR1 is MNHEY and CDR2 SVGEGT. The CDR3 totals 13 residues. CDR3 bases: TGTGCCAGCAGTGATAGGGCCGACTACGAGCAGTACTTC. Residues: CASSDRADYEQYF.

In this sample, this clonotype turned up many times. The library was designed around alpha chains, so this beta chain is a stray read whose abundance carries little weight. The V and J genes are TRBV7-9 and TRBJ2-1; tentative D call: TRBD1 (5 bases). The CDR3 has 16 amino acids. Per germline, CDR1 SEHNR and CDR2 FQNEAQ (reference sequence). Trimming stripped 5 bases from V and 2 bases from J, with 16 bases between. The CDR3 sequence is CASSARDRLTYNEQFF. The CDR3, as DNA: TGTGCCAGCAGCGCCCGAGACAGATTGACCTACAATGAGCAGTTCTTC.

At least ten counts were recorded for this clonotype. Since the library was made to target alpha chains, this beta chain is a stray read and its abundance is not meaningful. The rearrangement links TRBV28 to TRBJ2-7, with 9 bases lining up with TRBD2. The CDR3 runs 15 residues. Germline V lookup: CDR1 MDHEN, CDR2 SYDVKM. With 6 bases clipped from V and 0 bases from J, the junction kept 6 bases outside the gene matches. DNA of the CDR3: TGTGCCAGCAGCCCTAGCGGGGTTAGCTCCTACGAGCAGTACTTC. Encoded protein: CASSPSGVSSYEQYF. Filled out from reference TRBV28 and TRBJ2-7, the complete variable domain reads DVKVTQSSRYLVKRTGEKVFLECVQDMDHENMFWYRQDPGLGLRLIYFSYDVKMKEKGDIPEGYSVSREKKERFSLILESASTNQTSMYLCASSPSGVSSYEQYFGPGTRLTVT.

This clonotype was seen repeatedly, ten times or more. A library prepared for alpha chains yielded this beta chain as an off-target read; its size is of little meaning. The chain uses TRBV27 and TRBJ1-4; maybe TRBD1 (5 bases). CDR3 length: 14 amino acids. Germline V gene sequence: CDR1 MNHEY, CDR2 SMNVEV (reference sequence). V shed 6 bases and J shed 3 bases, with 11 bases lying between them. CDR3 DNA: TGTGCCAGCAGCCTTCTGGGGCCTAATGAAAAACTGTTTTTT. It translates to CASSLLGPNEKLFF.

In its sample, this clonotype is medium-sized. The size of this beta chain means little, since it is a stray read in a library made for alpha chains. The chain is built from TRBV7-9 and TRBJ1-5; D gene uncertain. This CDR3 region has 15 residues. Germline CDR1 is SEHNR and CDR2 is FQNEAQ (reference sequence). With 6 bases removed from V and 1 base from J, the gap between germline ends came to 13 bases. CDR3 loop: CASSRGLTSNQPQHF. Here the CDR3 DNA reads TGTGCCAGCAGTCGTGGACTGACCAGCAATCAGCCCCAGCATTTT.

This clonotype was counted between two and nine times. Because this beta chain is a stray read in a library intended to capture alpha chains, its abundance should not be given much weight. V gene TRBV5-1 combines with J gene TRBJ2-2, with D tentatively TRBD1 (5 bases). Trimming pared 4 bases from V and 7 bases from J, leaving 11 bases between. The CDR3 extends over 13 amino acids. Germline V gene data show CDR1 as SGHRS and CDR2 as YFSETQ. This CDR3 reads CASSGQGHGELFF. The CDR3, as DNA: TGCGCCAGCAGCGGGCAGGGCCACGGGGAGCTGTTTTTT.

This clonotype is medium-sized within its sample. As an off-target read in a library built for alpha chains, this beta chain has a frequency of little significance. The genes are TRBV28 and TRBJ2-7, with 8 bases matching TRBD1. The CDR3 is 15 residues long. Germline V lookup: CDR1 MDHEN, CDR2 SYDVKM. V shed 4 bases and J 3 bases; nucleotides not matched to a gene: 8. CDR3 coding DNA: TGTGCCAGCAGTTACTTAACAGGGGGAGGCTACGAGCAGTACTTC. As protein: CASSYLTGGGYEQYF.

Concerning this clonotype itself: This beta chain slipped into a library made for alpha chains as a stray read, so its size is not meaningful. This sequence joins TRBV29-1 and TRBJ2-5; 12 positions match TRBD2. The germline V gene has CDR1 SQVTM and CDR2 ANQGSEA. The V gene end was trimmed by 7 bases and the J gene end by 2 bases; junction bases not matched to a gene: 5. The CDR3 spans 14 residues. CDR3 nucleotides: TGCAGCGCCGATGGGACTAGCGGGCAAGAGACCCAGTACTTC. It specifies CSADGTSGQETQYF.

This clonotype showed up just a few times. For a library built for alpha chains, this beta chain is a stray read; little rests on its size. CDR3 loop: CASSEATLRGGYGYTF. The CDR3 bases are TGTGCCAGCAGTGAAGCTACCCTCAGGGGCGGCTATGGCTACACCTTC. The chain recombines TRBV6-1 with TRBJ1-2, with D maybe TRBD1 (6 bases). The V gene's germline CDR1 is MNHNS and CDR2 SASEGT. The CDR3 extends over 16 amino acids. Trimming took off 0 bases at V and 4 bases at J, with 15 bases between the two ends.

At least ten counts were recorded for this clonotype. Within a library made for alpha chains, this beta chain is off target, and its count is uninformative. V is TRBV28 and J is TRBJ2-7; no definite D call. Trimming cost V 3 bases and J 2 bases, with 5 bases left between them. Germline V gene lookup returns CDR1 MDHEN and CDR2 SYDVKM. The CDR3 has 12 amino acids. The CDR3 loop reads CASSFGAYEQYF. The CDR3 nucleotides read TGTGCCAGCAGTTTTGGTGCCTACGAGCAGTACTTC.

Notes on this clonotype: The library was prepared for alpha chains; this beta chain is a stray read, so its frequency means little. This chain uses TRBV6-5 with TRBJ2-3; tentatively, D is TRBD2 (6 bases). The CDR3 is 14 residues long. Germline loops: CDR1 MNHEY, CDR2 SVGAGI. Deletions cut 5 bases from V and 5 bases from J, with 14 bases between. In nucleotides, the CDR3 is TGTGCCAGCAGTCCGGGACTTTGGGAAGATACGCAGTATTTT. It yields the protein CASSPGLWEDTQYF.